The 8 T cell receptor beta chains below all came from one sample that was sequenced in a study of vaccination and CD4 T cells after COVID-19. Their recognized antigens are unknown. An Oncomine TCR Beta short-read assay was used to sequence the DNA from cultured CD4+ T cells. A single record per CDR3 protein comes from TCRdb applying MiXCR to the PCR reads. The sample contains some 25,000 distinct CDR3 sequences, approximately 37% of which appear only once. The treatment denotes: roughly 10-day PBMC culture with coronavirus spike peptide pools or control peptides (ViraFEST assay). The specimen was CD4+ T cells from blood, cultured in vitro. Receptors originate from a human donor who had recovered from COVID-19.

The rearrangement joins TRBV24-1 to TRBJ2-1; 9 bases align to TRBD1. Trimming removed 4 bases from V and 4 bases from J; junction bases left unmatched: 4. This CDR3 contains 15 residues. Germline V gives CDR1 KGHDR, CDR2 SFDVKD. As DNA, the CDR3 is TGTGCCACCAGTGAGACGGGACAGGGTTACAATGAGCAGTTCTTC. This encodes CATSETGQGYNEQFF.

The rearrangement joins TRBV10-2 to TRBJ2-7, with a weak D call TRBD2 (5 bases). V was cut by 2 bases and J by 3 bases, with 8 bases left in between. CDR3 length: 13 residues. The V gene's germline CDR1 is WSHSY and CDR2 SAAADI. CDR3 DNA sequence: TGCGCCAGCAGTGAGGCGGGTGTCTACGAGCAGTACTTC. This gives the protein CASSEAGVYEQYF.

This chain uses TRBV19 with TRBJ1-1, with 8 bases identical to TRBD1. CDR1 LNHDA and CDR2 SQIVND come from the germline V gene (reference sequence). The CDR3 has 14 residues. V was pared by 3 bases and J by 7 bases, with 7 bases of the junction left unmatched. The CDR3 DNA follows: TGTGCCAGTAGTATCGACAGGGGAAGAGGTGAAGCTTTCTTT. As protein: CASSIDRGRGEAFF.

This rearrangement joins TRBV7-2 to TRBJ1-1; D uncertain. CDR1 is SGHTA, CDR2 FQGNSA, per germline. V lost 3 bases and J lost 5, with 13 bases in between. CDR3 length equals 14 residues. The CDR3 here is CASSFKSGGTEAFF. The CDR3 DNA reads TGTGCCAGCAGCTTCAAAAGTGGAGGTACTGAAGCTTTCTTT.

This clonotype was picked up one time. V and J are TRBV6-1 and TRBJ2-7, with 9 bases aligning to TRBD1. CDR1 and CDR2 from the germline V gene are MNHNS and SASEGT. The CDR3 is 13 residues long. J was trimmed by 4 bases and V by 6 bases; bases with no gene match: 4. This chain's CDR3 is CASRGQGTYEQYF. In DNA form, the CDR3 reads TGTGCCAGCAGGGGACAGGGAACATACGAGCAGTACTTC.

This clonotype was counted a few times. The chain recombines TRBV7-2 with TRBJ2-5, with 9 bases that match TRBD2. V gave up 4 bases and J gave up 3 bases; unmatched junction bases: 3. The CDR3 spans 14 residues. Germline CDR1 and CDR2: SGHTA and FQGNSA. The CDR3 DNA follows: TGTGCCAGCAGCTCCCGACTAGCGGAAGAGACCCAGTACTTC. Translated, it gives CASSSRLAEETQYF. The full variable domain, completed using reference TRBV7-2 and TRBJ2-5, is GAGVSQSPSNKVTEKGKDVELRCDPISGHTALYWYRQSLGQGLEFLIYFQGNSAPDKSGLPSDRFSAERTGGSVSTLTIQRTQQEDSAVYLCASSSRLAEETQYFGPGTRLLVL.

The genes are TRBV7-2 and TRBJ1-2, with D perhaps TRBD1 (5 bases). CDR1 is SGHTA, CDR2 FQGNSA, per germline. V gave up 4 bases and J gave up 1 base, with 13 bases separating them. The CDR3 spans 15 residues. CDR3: CASSSFRRGNYGYTF. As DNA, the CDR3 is TGTGCCAGCAGCTCTTTCAGAAGGGGTAACTATGGCTACACCTTC. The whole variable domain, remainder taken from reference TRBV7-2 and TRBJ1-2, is GAGVSQSPSNKVTEKGKDVELRCDPISGHTALYWYRQSLGQGLEFLIYFQGNSAPDKSGLPSDRFSAERTGGSVSTLTIQRTQQEDSAVYLCASSSFRRGNYGYTFGSGTRLTVV.

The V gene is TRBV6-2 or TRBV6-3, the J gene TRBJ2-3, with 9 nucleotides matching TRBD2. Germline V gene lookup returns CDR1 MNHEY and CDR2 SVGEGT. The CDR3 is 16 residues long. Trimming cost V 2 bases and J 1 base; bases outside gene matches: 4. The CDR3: CASSYLAGGGTDTQYF. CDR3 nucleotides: TGTGCCAGCAGTTACCTCGCGGGGGGGGGCACAGATACGCAGTATTTT.